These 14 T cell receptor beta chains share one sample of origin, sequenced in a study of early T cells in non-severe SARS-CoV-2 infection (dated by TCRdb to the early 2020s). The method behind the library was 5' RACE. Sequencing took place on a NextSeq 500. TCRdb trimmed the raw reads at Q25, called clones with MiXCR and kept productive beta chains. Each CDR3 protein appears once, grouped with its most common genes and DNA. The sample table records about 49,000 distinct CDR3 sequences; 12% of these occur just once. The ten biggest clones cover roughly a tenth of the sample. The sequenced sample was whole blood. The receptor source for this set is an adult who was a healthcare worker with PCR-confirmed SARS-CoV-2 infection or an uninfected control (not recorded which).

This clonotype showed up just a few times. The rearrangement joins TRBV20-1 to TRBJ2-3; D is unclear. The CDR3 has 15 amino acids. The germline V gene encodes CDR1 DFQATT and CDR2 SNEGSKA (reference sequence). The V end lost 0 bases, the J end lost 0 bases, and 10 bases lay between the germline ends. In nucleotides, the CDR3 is TGCAGTGCTAGAGATAGGCAGACTAGCACAGATACGCAGTATTTT. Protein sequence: CSARDRQTSTDTQYF.

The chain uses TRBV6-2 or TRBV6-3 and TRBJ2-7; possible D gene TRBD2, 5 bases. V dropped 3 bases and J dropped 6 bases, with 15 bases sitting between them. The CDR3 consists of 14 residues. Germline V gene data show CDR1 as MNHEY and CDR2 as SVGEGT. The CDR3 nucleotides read TGTGCCAGCAGTTATCCGGGAAAACCTGGCGAGCAGTACTTC. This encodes CASSYPGKPGEQYF.

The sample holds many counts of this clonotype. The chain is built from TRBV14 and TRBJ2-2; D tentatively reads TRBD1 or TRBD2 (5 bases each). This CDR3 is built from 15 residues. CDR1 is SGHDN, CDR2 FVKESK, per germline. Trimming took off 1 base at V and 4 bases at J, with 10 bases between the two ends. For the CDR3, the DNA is TGTGCCAGCAGCCAAGTCCAGGGAGTCACCGGGGAGCTGTTTTTT. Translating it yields CASSQVQGVTGELFF.

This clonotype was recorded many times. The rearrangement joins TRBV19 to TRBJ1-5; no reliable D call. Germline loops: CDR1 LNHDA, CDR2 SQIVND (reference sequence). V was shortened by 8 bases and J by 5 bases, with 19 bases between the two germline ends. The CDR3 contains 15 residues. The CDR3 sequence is CASEPSWQFYQPQHF. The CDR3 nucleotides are TGTGCCAGTGAGCCGAGTTGGCAGTTTTATCAGCCCCAGCATTTT.

The CDR3 region has the DNA TGTGCCAGCAGCCCTAACCCGGGCTGGGGGTCACCCCTCCACTTT. Translated: CASSPNPGWGSPLHF. The chain uses TRBV7-9 and TRBJ1-6, with a tentative D call TRBD1 (5 bases). Germline V gene lookup returns CDR1 SEHNR and CDR2 FQNEAQ (reference sequence). The CDR3 spans 15 residues. Trimming removed 5 bases at V and 10 bases at J, with 18 bases between.

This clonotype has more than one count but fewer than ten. CDR3 loop: CASRERTVNTEAFF. In DNA, the CDR3 is TGCGCCAGCAGGGAGAGGACGGTGAACACTGAAGCTTTCTTT. This chain joins TRBV5-1 and TRBJ1-1, with unresolved D. This CDR3 is built from 14 residues. V lost 5 bases and J lost 0, with 11 bases in between. Looked up from germline, CDR1 is SGHRS and CDR2 is YFSETQ.

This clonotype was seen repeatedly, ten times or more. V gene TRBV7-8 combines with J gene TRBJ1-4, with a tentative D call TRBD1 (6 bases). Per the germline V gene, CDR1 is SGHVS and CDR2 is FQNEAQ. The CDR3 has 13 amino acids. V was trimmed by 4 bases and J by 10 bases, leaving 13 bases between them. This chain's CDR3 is CASSSNREGKLFF. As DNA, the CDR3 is TGTGCCAGCAGCTCCAACAGGGAGGGAAAACTGTTTTTT. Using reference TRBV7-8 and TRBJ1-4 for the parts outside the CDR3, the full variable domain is GAGVSQSPRYKVAKRGQDVALRCDPISGHVSLFWYQQALGQGPEFLTYFQNEAQLDKSGLPSDRFFAERPEGSVSTLKIQRTQQEDSAVYLCASSSNREGKLFFGSGTQLSVL.

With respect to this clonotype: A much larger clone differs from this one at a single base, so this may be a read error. CDR3: CASSLGTWDGSGVNVLTF. Written as DNA, the CDR3 is TGTGCCAGCAGCTTGGGGACTTGGGACGGCTCTGGGGTCAACGTCCTGACTTTC. The chain has TRBV5-6 and TRBJ2-6; D tentatively reads TRBD1 or TRBD2 (5 bases each). The germline gives CDR1 SGHDT, CDR2 YYEEEE. CDR3 length: 18 amino acids.

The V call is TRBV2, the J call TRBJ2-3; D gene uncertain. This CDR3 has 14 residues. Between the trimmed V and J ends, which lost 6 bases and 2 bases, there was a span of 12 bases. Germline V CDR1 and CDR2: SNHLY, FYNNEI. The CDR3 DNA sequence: TGTGCCAGCAGGGCCGTTGGGGACACAGATACGCAGTATTTT. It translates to CASRAVGDTDTQYF.

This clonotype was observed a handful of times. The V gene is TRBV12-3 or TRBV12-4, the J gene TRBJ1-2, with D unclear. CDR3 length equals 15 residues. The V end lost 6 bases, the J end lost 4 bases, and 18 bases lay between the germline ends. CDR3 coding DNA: TGTGCCAGCAGGGGGTCCTCCCCCGCTGTCTATGGCTACACCTTC. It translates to CASRGSSPAVYGYTF.

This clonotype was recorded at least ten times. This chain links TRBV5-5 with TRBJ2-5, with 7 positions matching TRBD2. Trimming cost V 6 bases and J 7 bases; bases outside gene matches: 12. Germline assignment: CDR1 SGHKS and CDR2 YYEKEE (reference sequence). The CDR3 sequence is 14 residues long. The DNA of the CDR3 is TGTGCCAGCATGCAAAGCGGGGCTAGGGGGACCCAGTACTTC. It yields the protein CASMQSGARGTQYF.

CDR3 amino acids: CASSSWDVEGYTF. CDR3 DNA sequence: TGCGCCAGCAGCTCCTGGGACGTCGAAGGCTACACCTTC. The rearrangement joins TRBV5-1 to TRBJ1-2; D perhaps matches TRBD1 (5 bases). The CDR3 is 13 amino acids. Germline V gene sequence: CDR1 SGHRS, CDR2 YFSETQ. Trimming left V 3 bases short and J 8 bases short, with 14 bases between. Complete variable domain (other parts from reference TRBV5-1 and TRBJ1-2): KAGVTQTPRYLIKTRGQQVTLSCSPISGHRSVSWYQQTPGQGLQFLFEYFSETQRNKGNFPGRFSGRQFSNSRSEMNVSTLELGDSALYLCASSSWDVEGYTFGSGTRLTVV.

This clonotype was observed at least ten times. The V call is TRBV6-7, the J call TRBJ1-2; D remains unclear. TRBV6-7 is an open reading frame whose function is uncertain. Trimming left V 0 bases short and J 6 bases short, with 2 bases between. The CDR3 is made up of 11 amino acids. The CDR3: CASSYSDGYTF. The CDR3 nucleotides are TGTGCCAGCAGTTACTCCGATGGCTACACCTTC.

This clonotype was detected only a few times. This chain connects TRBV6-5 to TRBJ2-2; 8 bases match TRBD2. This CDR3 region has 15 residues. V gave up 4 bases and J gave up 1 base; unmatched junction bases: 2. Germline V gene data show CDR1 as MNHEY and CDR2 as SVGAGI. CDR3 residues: CASSSGGQNTGELFF. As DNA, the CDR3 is TGTGCCAGCAGTTCGGGGGGGCAGAACACCGGGGAGCTGTTTTTT.